Given below is one T cell receptor (beta chain) in context. This specimen belongs to a study of blood T cell repertoires in COVID-19. Study background: PBMCs, B-cell-depleted T cells, or T cells provided the cDNA or gDNA that made up the material.

The germline V gene encodes CDR1 LGHNA and CDR2 YNFKEQ. V lost 1 base and J lost 3; bases outside the gene matches: 8. The CDR3 length is 16 residues. Per the original data handling: Nucleated cell number was recorded as an estimate derived from reference gene primer amplification. The table came from immunoSEQ multiplex PCR; TCRdb's copy has only in-frame clones and leaves some out. The V and J calls and clone size come from that table; D and trimming were worked out from the DNA. The profile covers about 260,000 clones, with 70% to 85% appearing a single time and 1.9% taken by the ten largest. The sample taken for sequencing was peripheral blood. The clonotype originates from an elderly woman with acute or convalescent COVID-19. The chain has TRBV4-2 and TRBJ2-7; TRBD1 agrees at 8 bases. In nucleotides, the CDR3 is TGTGCCAGCAGCCAAGCCCCGAGGACAGGGCGCTACGAGCAGTACTTC. Translating it yields CASSQAPRTGRYEQYF.